Each of the 3 T cell receptor beta chains below was sequenced from the same sample in a study of regulatory T cells in long-lasting Graves disease (dated by TCRdb to the early 2020s). Receptor amplification or capture employed multiplex PCR. The instrument was an Illumina HiSeq 4000. iRepertoire HTBI primers and Arm-PCR amplification of CDR3 regions were used to construct TCR beta libraries. TCRdb trimmed the raw reads at Q25, called clones with MiXCR and kept productive beta chains. Rows are unified per CDR3 protein, each entry keeping the most common DNA and genes. In all, the sample holds under 450,000 distinct CDR3 sequences, and roughly 16% of those were seen once. The top ten constitute 20% of the sample. The time point label of this sample denotes: newly diagnosed GD, antithyroid drugs for less than 3 months. For both TCR sequencing and RNA sequencing, RNA was extracted from PBMCs in TRIzol.

The sample also formed part of further work on T cells in Graves' hyperthyroidism and ophthalmopathy.

The input for sequencing was peripheral blood mononuclear cells (PBMCs), taken at new diagnosis, from a patient treated with antithyroid drugs. These receptors were taken from a woman younger than 30 with Graves disease. Donor details come from another sample of the same person, matched by shared clones.

Ten or more counts support this clonotype. This likely stems from a read error, as it lies one base from a far larger clone. The chain joins TRBV6-2 or TRBV6-3 to TRBJ1-1; 9 positions match TRBD1. The germline CDR1 and CDR2 sequences are MNHEY and SVGEGT. The CDR3 is made up of 15 amino acids. V lost 6 bases to trimming and J lost 5 bases; unmatched junction nucleotides: 10. The CDR3 reads CASSTPGQGATEAFF. DNA for the CDR3: TGTGCCAGCAGCACTCCGGGACAGGGCGCGACTGAAGCTTTCTTT.

This clonotype was observed many times. V is TRBV3-1 and J is TRBJ2-7, with TRBD1 matching 7 bases. Unmatched junction bases numbered 5, after V lost 4 bases and J lost 5 bases. The CDR3 consists of 13 residues. Germline assignment: CDR1 LGHDT and CDR2 YNNKEL (reference sequence). The CDR3 sequence is CASSPRTGDEQYF. The CDR3 DNA sequence: TGTGCCAGCAGCCCCCGGACAGGAGACGAGCAGTACTTC.

The table lists this clonotype with many counts. The V and J genes are TRBV30 and TRBJ2-7; TRBD1 matches at 12 bases. CDR1 is GTSNPN and CDR2 is SVGIG in the germline V gene (reference sequence). The V gene end was trimmed by 4 bases and the J gene end by 4 bases; junction bases not matched to a gene: 5. CDR3 length equals 14 residues. Here the CDR3 DNA reads TGTGCCTGGAAGGGACAGGGGGCCTTGTACGAGCAGTACTTC. Its translation: CAWKGQGALYEQYF. Combining the CDR3 with reference TRBV30 and TRBJ2-7 gives the whole variable domain SQTIHQWPATLVQPVGSPLSLECTVEGTSNPNLYWYRQAAGRGLQLLFYSVGIGQISSEVPQNLSASRPQDRQFILSSKKLLLSDSGFYLCAWKGQGALYEQYFGPGTRLTVT.